What follows are 4 T cell receptor beta chains derived from one specimen sequenced in a study of blood T cell repertoires in COVID-19. Generated by immunoSEQ multiplex PCR, the TCRdb table keeps only in-frame clones and is missing some. Of approximately 200,000 clones detected, about 83% appear once; the ten largest clones hold approximately 6.2%. Specimen: peripheral blood. These receptors all stem from a man aged 60 to 69 who had recovered from COVID-19.

The J gene is TRBJ1-6, the V gene TRBV27; TRBD1 might be the D (6 bases). V gave up 6 bases and J gave up 4 bases, with 13 bases separating them. Germline V lookup: CDR1 MNHEY, CDR2 SMNVEV (reference sequence). The CDR3 totals 15 residues. CDR3 in DNA: TGTGCCAGCAGCCGGGGCAGGGGATATAATTCACCCCTCCACTTT. Its protein is CASSRGRGYNSPLHF.

This chain joins TRBV9 and TRBJ2-7; 8 bases align to TRBD2. In germline, CDR1 is SGDLS, CDR2 YYNGEE. The CDR3 totals 15 residues. V shed 0 bases, J shed 3 bases, and the junction held 5 bases outside the gene matches. CDR3 DNA: TGTGCCAGCAGCGTAGACACGGGACTAGGCTACGAGCAGTACTTC. It codes for CASSVDTGLGYEQYF. The full variable domain, in which reference TRBV9 and TRBJ2-7 provide the parts outside the CDR3, is DSGVTQTPKHLITATGQRVTLRCSPRSGDLSVYWYQQSLDQGLQFLIQYYNGEERAKGNILERFSAQQFPDLHSELNLSSLELGDSALYFCASSVDTGLGYEQYFGPGTRLTVT.

This chain links TRBV30 with TRBJ2-5, with D possibly being TRBD1 (6 bases). There are 13 residues in the CDR3. The germline V and J ends were trimmed by 3 bases and 5 bases, with 13 bases remaining between them. The germline V gene has CDR1 GTSNPN and CDR2 SVGIG (reference sequence). The CDR3 reads CAWRAQGLETQYF. The CDR3 DNA reads TGTGCCTGGAGGGCGCAGGGGTTGGAGACCCAGTACTTC.

This CDR3 is CASSFGNTGVDEQFF. CDR3 in DNA: TGTGCCAGCAGCTTCGGCAACACAGGGGTCGATGAGCAGTTCTTC. The chain carries TRBV7-9 and TRBJ2-1, with 7 bases fitting TRBD1. J gave up 8 bases and V 3 bases, and 10 bases lay outside the gene matches. CDR1 SEHNR and CDR2 FQNEAQ come from the germline V gene (reference sequence). This CDR3 is built from 15 residues.